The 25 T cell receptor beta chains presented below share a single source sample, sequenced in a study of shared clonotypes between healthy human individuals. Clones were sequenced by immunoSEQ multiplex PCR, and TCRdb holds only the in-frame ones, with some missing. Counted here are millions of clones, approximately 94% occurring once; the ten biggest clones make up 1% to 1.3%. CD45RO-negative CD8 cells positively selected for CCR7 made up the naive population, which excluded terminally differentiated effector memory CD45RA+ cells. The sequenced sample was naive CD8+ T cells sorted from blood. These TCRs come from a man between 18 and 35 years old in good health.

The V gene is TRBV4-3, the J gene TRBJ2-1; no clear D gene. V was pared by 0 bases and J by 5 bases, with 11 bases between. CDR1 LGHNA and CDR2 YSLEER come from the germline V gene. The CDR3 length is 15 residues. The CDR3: CASSQDQSTHNEQFF. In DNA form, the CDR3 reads TGCGCCAGCAGCCAAGATCAGTCCACTCACAATGAGCAGTTCTTC.

The CDR3 DNA follows: TGTGCCAGCAGTTTATTCGTTGCAACTAATGAAAAACTGTTTTTT. Amino acids: CASSLFVATNEKLFF. The chain uses TRBV28 and TRBJ1-4; no clear D gene. The CDR3 contains 15 residues. Germline loops: CDR1 MDHEN, CDR2 SYDVKM. The V end was cut by 1 base, the J end by 0 bases, with 6 bases between.

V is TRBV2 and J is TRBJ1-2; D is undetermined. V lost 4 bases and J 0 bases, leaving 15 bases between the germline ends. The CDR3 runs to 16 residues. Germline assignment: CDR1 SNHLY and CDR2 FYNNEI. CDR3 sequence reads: CASSASGPTPNYGYTF. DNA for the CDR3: TGTGCCAGCAGTGCGAGCGGCCCTACCCCTAACTATGGCTACACCTTC.

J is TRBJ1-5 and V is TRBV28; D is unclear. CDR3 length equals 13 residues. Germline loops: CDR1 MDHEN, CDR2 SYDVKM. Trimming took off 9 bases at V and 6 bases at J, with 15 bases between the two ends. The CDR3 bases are TGTGCCAGTACTCGAGAGGGAACTCAGCCCCAGCATTTT. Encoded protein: CASTREGTQPQHF.

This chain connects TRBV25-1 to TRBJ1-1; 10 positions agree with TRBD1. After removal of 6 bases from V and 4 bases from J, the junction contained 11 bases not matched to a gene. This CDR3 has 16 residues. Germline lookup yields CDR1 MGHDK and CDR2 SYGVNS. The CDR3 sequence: CASRERTGGRGTEAFF. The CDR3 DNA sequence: TGTGCCAGCAGGGAAAGGACAGGGGGGAGAGGCACTGAAGCTTTCTTT.

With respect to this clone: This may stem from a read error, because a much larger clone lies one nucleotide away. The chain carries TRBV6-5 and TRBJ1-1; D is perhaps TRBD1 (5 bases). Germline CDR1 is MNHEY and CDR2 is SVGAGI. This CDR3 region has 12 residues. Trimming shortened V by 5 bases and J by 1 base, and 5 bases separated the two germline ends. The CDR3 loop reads CASSDRNTEAFF. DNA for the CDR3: TGTGCCAGCAGTGACAGGAACACTGAAGCTTTCTTT.

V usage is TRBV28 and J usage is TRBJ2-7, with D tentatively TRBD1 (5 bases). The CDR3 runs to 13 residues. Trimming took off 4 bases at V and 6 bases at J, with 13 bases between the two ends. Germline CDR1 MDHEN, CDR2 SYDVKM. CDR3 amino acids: CASSYRYLSEQYF. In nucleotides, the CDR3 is TGTGCCAGCAGTTACAGGTATCTTTCCGAGCAGTACTTC. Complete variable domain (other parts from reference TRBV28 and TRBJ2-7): DVKVTQSSRYLVKRTGEKVFLECVQDMDHENMFWYRQDPGLGLRLIYFSYDVKMKEKGDIPEGYSVSREKKERFSLILESASTNQTSMYLCASSYRYLSEQYFGPGTRLTVT.

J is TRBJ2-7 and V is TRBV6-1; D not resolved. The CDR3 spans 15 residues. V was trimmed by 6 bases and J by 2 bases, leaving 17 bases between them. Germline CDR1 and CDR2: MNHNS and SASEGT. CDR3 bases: TGTGCCAGCAGGACTTCTAGGAACGCGGCCTACGAGCAGTACTTC. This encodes CASRTSRNAAYEQYF.

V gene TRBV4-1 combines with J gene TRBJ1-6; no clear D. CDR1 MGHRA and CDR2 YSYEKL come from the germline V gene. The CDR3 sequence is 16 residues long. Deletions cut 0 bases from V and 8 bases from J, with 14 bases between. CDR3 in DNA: TGCGCCAGCAGCCAAGAGCCTAGCTACGGGGATTCACCCCTCCACTTT. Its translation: CASSQEPSYGDSPLHF.

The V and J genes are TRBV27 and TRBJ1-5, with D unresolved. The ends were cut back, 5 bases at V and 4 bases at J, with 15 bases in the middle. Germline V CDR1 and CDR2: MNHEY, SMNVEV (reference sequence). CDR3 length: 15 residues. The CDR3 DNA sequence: TGTGCCAGCAGTCCGCGGATTGGCCGGAATCAGCCCCAGCATTTT. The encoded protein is CASSPRIGRNQPQHF.

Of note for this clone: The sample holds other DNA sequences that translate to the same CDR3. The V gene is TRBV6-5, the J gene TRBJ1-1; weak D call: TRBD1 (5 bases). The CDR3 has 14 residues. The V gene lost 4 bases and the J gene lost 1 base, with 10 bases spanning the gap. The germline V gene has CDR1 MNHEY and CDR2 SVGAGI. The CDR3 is CASSWGEGNTEAFF. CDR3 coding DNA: TGTGCCAGCAGTTGGGGGGAAGGGAACACTGAAGCTTTCTTT.

This CDR3 reads CASSYSEGNNEQFF. The CDR3 coding sequence is TGTGCCAGCAGTTACTCTGAGGGCAACAATGAGCAGTTCTTC. The J gene is TRBJ2-1, the V gene TRBV6-5; TRBD2 is a possible D gene (5 bases). The CDR3 is 14 amino acids. Deletions cut 0 bases from V and 5 bases from J, with 8 bases between. Germline V lookup: CDR1 MNHEY, CDR2 SVGAGI.

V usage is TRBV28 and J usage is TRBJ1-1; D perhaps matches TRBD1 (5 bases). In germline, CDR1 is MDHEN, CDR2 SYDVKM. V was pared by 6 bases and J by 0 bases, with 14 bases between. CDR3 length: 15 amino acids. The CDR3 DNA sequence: TGTGCCAGCAGCTCACCGGGACTCATGAACACTGAAGCTTTCTTT. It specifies CASSSPGLMNTEAFF.

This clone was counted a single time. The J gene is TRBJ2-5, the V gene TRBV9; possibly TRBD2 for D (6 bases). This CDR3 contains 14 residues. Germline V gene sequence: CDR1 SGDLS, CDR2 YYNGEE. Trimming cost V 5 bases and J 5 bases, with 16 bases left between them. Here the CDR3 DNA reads TGTGCCAGCAGTGGGGGAGGAGCCAGGGAGACCCAGTACTTC. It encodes CASSGGGARETQYF.

CDR3 DNA: TGTGCCAGTAGTATTGCCACAGGGACACTGTTTTTT. Translated, it gives CASSIATGTLFF. V is TRBV19 and J is TRBJ1-4, with D maybe TRBD1 (6 bases). The CDR3 has 12 residues. V lost 3 bases to trimming and J lost 13 bases, with 12 bases between them. Germline lookup yields CDR1 LNHDA and CDR2 SQIVND (reference sequence).

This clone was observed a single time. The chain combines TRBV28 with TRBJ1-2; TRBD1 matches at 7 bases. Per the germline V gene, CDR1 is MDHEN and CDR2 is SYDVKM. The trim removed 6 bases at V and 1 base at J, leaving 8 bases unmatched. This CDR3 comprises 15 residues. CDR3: CASRGTGALNYGYTF. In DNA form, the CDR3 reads TGTGCCAGCAGGGGCACAGGGGCCCTTAACTATGGCTACACCTTC.

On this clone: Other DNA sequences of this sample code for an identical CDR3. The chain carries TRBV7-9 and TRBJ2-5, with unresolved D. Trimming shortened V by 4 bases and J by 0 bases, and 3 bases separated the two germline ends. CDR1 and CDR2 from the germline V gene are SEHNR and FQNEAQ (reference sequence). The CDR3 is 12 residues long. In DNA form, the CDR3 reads TGTGCCAGCAGCTCGGACCAAGAGACCCAGTACTTC. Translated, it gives CASSSDQETQYF.

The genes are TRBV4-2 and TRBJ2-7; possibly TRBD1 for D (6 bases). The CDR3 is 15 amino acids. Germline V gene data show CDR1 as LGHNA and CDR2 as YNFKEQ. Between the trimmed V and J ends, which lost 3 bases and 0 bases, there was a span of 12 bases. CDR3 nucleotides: TGTGCCAGCAGCCAGTACAGGGTCCCCTCCTACGAGCAGTACTTC. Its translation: CASSQYRVPSYEQYF.

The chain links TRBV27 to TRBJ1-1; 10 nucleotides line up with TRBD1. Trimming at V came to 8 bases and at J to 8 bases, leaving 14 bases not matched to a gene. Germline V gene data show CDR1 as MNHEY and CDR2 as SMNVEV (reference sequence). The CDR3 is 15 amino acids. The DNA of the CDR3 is TGTGCCAGCCGCTCGGGGACAGGGGCATCCGGGGAAGCTTTCTTT. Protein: CASRSGTGASGEAFF.

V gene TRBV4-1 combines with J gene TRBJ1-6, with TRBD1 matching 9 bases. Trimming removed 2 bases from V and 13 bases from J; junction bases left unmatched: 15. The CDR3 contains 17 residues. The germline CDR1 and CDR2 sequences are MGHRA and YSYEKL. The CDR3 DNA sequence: TGCGCCAGCAGCCAAACGAGGACAGGGGACCCCAAATCCCCCCTCCACTTT. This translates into CASSQTRTGDPKSPLHF.

This CDR3 is CASSHSGTGRYEQYF. CDR3 DNA sequence: TGTGCCAGCAGCCACTCCGGGACAGGGCGCTACGAGCAGTACTTC. J is TRBJ2-7 and V is TRBV11-2; 9 nucleotides agree with TRBD1. V lost 5 bases, J lost 3 bases, and 8 bases stayed unmatched. Germline values: CDR1 SGHAT, CDR2 FQNNGV. The CDR3 covers 15 residues.

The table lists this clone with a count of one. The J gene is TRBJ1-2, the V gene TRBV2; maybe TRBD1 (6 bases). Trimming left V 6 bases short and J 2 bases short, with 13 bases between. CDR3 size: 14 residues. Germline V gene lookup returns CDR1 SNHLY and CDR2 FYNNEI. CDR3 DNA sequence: TGTGCCAGCAGGACCTATCAGGGGAACTATGGCTACACCTTC. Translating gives CASRTYQGNYGYTF.

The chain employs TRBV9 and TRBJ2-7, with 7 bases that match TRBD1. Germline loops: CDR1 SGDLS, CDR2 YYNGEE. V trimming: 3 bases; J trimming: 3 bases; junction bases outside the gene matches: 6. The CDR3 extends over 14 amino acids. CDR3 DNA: TGTGCCAGCAGCGCCCAGGGGGATATCTACGAGCAGTACTTC. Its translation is CASSAQGDIYEQYF.

This CDR3 is CASSASLADRRDVEQYF. The CDR3 DNA sequence: TGTGCCAGTAGTGCTTCCCTCGCGGACAGGCGAGACGTAGAGCAGTACTTC. This rearrangement joins TRBV19 to TRBJ2-7; 7 bases fit TRBD1. The CDR3 runs 17 residues. Germline loops: CDR1 LNHDA, CDR2 SQIVND (reference sequence). The trim removed 5 bases at V and 7 bases at J, leaving 20 bases unmatched.

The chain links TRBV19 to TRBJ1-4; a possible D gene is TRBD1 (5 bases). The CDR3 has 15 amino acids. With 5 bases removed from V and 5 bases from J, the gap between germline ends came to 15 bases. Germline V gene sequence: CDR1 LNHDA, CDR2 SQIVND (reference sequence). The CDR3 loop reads CASSAPGTANEKLFF. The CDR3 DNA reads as TGTGCCAGTAGTGCACCCGGGACGGCGAATGAAAAACTGTTTTTT.